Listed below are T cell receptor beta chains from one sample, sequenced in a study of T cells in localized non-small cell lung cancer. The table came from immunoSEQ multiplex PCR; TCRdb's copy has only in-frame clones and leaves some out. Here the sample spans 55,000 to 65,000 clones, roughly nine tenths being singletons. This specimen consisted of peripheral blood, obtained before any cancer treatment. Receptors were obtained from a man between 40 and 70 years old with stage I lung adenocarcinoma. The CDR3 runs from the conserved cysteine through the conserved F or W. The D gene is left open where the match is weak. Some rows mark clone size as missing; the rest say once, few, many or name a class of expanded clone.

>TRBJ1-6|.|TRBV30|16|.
TGTGCCTGGCAAAGACACCTCGGGGGCTATAATTCACCCCTCCACTTT
CAWQRHLGGYNSPLHF
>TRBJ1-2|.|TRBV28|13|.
TGTGCCAGCAACACTCCGGGGAACTATGGCTACACCTTC
CASNTPGNYGYTF
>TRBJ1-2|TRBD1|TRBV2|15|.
TGTGCCAGCAGTGCCATGACAGGGGGCGACTATGGCTACACCTTC
CASSAMTGGDYGYTF
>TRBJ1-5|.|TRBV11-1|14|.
TGTGCCAGCAGCTTAGGAGGGGACAATCAGCCCCAGCATTTT
CASSLGGDNQPQHF
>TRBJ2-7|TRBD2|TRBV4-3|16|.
TGCGCCAGCAGCCAAGATCGGCTAGCGGACTCCTACGAGCAGTACTTC
CASSQDRLADSYEQYF
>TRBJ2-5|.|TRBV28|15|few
TGTGCCAGCAGTCCCGCCAGGGGGGGGGTAGAGACCCAGTACTTC
CASSPARGGVETQYF
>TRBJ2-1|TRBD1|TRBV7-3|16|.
TGTGCCAGCAGCTCCGACAGGGGTAATTTTCTAAATGAGCAGTTCTTC
CASSSDRGNFLNEQFF
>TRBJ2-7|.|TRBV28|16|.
TGTGCCAGCAGTTCTACCGGGACCCCCGTAATCGGGGAGCAGTACTTC
CASSSTGTPVIGEQYF
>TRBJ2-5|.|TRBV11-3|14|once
TGTGCCAGCAGGCTACCAGGGAATAGAGAGACCCAGTACTTC
CASRLPGNRETQYF
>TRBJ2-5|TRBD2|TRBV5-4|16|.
TGTGCCAGCACCCCGGCCGGGGGGGCCGTCGCGGAGACCCAGTACTTC
CASTPAGGAVAETQYF
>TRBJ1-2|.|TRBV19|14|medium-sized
TGTGCCAGTAGTATCCCTTCGGATTACCGCAGCTACACCTTC
CASSIPSDYRSYTF
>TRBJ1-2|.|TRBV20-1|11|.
TGCAGTGCTAGAAGGCAGCTTGGCTACACCTTC
CSARRQLGYTF
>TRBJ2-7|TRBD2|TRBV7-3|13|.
TGTGCCAGCAGCTTAAACGGGAGGCACGAGCAGTACTTC
CASSLNGRHEQYF
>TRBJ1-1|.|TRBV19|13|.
TGTGCCAGTAGCGGGCGGGTGAACACTGAAGCTTTCTTT
CASSGRVNTEAFF
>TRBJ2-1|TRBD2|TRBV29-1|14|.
TGCAGCGGTTTAGCGGGAGATAAGCTTAATGAGCAGTTCTTC
CSGLAGDKLNEQFF
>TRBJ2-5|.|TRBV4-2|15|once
TGTGCCAGCAGCCAGGTAGACGGGGTCCAAGAGACCCAGTACTTC
CASSQVDGVQETQYF
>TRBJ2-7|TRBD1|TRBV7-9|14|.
TGTGCCAGCAGCTTCCGGGACAGGAACTACGAGCAGTACTTC
CASSFRDRNYEQYF
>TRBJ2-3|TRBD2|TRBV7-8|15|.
TGTGCCAGCAGCTCTTCTAGCGGGAGGTTTAATACGCAGTATTTT
CASSSSSGRFNTQYF
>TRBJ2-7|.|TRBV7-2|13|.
TGTGCCACCTCGGCGGGGCTTTCCTACGAGCAGTACTTC
CATSAGLSYEQYF
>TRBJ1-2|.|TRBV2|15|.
TGTGCCAGCAGTGTGAAGAAGGACTCTAACTATGGCTACACCTTC
CASSVKKDSNYGYTF